This TCR beta chain is drawn from a study of cytomegalovirus exposure and HLA in healthy donors. Findings of the study overall: Cytomegalovirus-associated status was assigned to 150 or so TCR beta chains.

This CDR3 contains 16 residues. The trim removed 4 bases at V and 4 bases at J, leaving 6 bases unmatched. The germline CDR1 and CDR2 sequences are SGHDN and FVKESK. Those who donated were healthy bone marrow donors. Regarding this clone: Its antigen remains unknown.

Researchers ran the PCR with 60 Vbeta and 13 Jbeta primers. This table comes from immunoSEQ multiplex PCR, and its TCRdb copy is limited to in-frame clones, with some not included. The sample includes about 160,000 clones, roughly four fifths of them seen just once. Input material: PBMCs. This clonotype was obtained from a man aged 60 to 75 in good health and CMV-seronegative. V usage is TRBV14 and J usage is TRBJ2-1; 11 bases are shared with TRBD1. DNA of the CDR3: TGTGCCAGCAGCCCCCTAGGGACAGGGGGGTACAATGAGCAGTTCTTC. Translation: CASSPLGTGGYNEQFF.